This T cell receptor beta chain was captured in a study of blood T cell repertoires in COVID-19. Study information: The study drew acute and convalescent COVID-19 samples from the United States, Italy and Spain. T cells, B-cell-depleted T cells, or PBMCs supplied cDNA or gDNA.

Trimming pared 2 bases from V and 3 bases from J, leaving 8 bases between. The CDR3 extends over 13 amino acids. The germline gives CDR1 SGHRS, CDR2 YFSETQ. In the authors' workflow: Cell counts per sample came from amplifying reference gene primers. The data were produced by immunoSEQ multiplex PCR, yet TCRdb's version contains in-frame clones alone and is incomplete. From that table come the V and J calls and clone size; the DNA was used to work out D and trimming. The sample holds tens of thousands of clones, approximately 92% seen once. The chain couples TRBV5-1 to TRBJ2-5; D might be TRBD2 (5 bases). Sequencing was carried out using peripheral blood. The clonotype was recovered from a man aged 60 to 69 with acute or convalescent COVID-19. CDR3 DNA sequence: TGCGCCAGCAGCTTTACGAGGGAAGAGACCCAGTACTTC. Residues: CASSFTREETQYF.